The source of this T cell receptor (beta chain) is a study of GPR56 and killer-like receptors on CD4 memory cells (dated by TCRdb to between 2018 and 2021). Context from the whole study: The study proposed that progressive acquisition of KLRB1, KLRG1, GPR56 and then KLRF1 marks human CD4+ memory T-cell differentiation and cytokine production potential. Healthy blood donors in the study were described as age-matched to the liver disease patients, whose median age was approximately 70 years.

In the absence of a count, this clonotype is rated medium-sized (0.01 to 0.1%) from its frequency. Its antigen is not yet known. Sequencing instrument: Illumina HiSeq 2500. Sequencing libraries were built by amplifying the recombined TCRbeta locus with a previously published PCR protocol. Processing in the source paper ran as follows. Reads whose average quality score was below 30 were removed, and the reads that remained were processed with IMSEQ. Clonotypes were defined by Vbeta gene, Jbeta gene and CDR3 amino acid sequence. The Morisita-Horn index, computed on the top 100 expanded clones, was used to quantify repertoire overlap between populations. Renyi diversity profiles calculated on the top 100 expanded clones were used to assess clonal diversity. Once TCRdb had reprocessed the reads, it stored one entry per CDR3 protein sequence and supplied no DNA. The V and J calls were determined by TCRdb, not by the authors. The record for this sample contains under 2,500 distinct CDR3 sequences. The ten biggest clones cover around 5.2% of the sample.

Overall results and qualifications from the work: Clones dominating late populations 4 and 5 were also found in early populations 1 and 2, and this finding was taken by the authors as evidence for linear differentiation. TCR repertoire overlap was especially strong between late populations 4 and 5, and population 3 also partly overlapped. Clonal frequency was low in the marker-negative population and increased progressively along the proposed pathway, with TCRbeta diversity decreasing accordingly. Rather than full repertoires, only the 100 most expanded clones per population were included in the diversity and similarity analyses.

Before TCRbeta sequencing, fluorescence-activated cell sorting was used to enrich five KLR/GPR56-defined CD4+ populations. To test a linear memory differentiation pathway, the researchers sequenced TCRbeta repertoires from five CD4+ T-cell subsets that were defined by expression of KLRB1, KLRG1, GPR56 and KLRF1. TCR-sequenced cells came from peripheral blood of healthy control individuals, reported as five donors in the TCRbeta analysis figure. Heparinized peripheral blood was collected and all samples were processed within one hour of retrieval. Blood was diluted 1:2 in PBS, and peripheral blood mononuclear cells were then isolated from the diluted blood at room temperature by Biocoll density gradient centrifugation. Before flow sorting, freshly isolated PBMCs underwent magnetic sorting with anti-CD4 MicroBeads to enrich CD4+ T cells. A BD FACSAria II was used to sort CD4+ T cells, enriched from the PBMCs of healthy donors, according to marker expression. Surface staining used anti-KLRB1 clone 191B8, anti-KLRF1 clone 4A4.D10 and anti-KLRG1 clone REA261 antibodies from Miltenyi Biotec.

Via the germline V gene, CDR1 is KGHSH and CDR2 LQKENI. The CDR3 sequence holds 14 residues, the cysteine and phenylalanine included. No DNA appears here. The specimen sequenced was memory CD4+ T cells from blood. The source is a human donor in good health. The chain couples TRBV18 to TRBJ2-1; TCRdb outputs TRBD1, but without DNA this stays unchecked. The CDR3 in this case is CASSPKGAYNEQFF.